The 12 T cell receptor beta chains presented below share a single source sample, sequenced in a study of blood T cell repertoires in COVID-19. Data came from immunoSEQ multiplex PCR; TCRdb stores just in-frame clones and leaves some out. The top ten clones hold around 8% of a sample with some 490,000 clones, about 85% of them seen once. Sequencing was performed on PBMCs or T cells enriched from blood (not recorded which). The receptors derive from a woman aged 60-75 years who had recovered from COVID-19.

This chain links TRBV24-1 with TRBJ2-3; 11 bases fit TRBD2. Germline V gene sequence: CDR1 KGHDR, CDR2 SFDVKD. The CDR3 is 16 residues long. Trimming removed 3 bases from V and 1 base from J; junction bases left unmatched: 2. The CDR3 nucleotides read TGTGCCACCAGTGATGCGACTAGCGGGGGCACAGATACGCAGTATTTT. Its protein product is CATSDATSGGTDTQYF.

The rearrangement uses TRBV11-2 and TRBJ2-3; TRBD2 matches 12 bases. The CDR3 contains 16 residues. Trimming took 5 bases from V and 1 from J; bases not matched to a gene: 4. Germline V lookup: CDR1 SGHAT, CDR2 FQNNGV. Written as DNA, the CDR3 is TGTGCCAGCAGCCAAAGACTAGCGGGGGGCACAGATACGCAGTATTTT. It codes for CASSQRLAGGTDTQYF.

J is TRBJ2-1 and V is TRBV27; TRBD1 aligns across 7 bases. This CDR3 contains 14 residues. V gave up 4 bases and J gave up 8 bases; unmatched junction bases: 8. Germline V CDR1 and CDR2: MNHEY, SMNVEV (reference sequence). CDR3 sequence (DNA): TGTGCCAGCAGTTCGCGAGGGGGCCGCGATGAGCAGTTCTTC. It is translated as CASSSRGGRDEQFF.

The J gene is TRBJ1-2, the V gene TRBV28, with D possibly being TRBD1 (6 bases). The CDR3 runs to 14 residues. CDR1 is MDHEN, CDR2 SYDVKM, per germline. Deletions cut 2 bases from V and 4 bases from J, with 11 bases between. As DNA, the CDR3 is TGTGCCAGCAGTTTACCCCAGGGGATCTATGGCTACACCTTC. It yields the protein CASSLPQGIYGYTF.

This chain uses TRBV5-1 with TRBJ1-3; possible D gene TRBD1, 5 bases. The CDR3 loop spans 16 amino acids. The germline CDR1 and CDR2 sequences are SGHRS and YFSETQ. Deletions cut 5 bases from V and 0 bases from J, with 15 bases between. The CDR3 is CASSTGDTRSGNTIYF. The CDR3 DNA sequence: TGCGCCAGCAGTACAGGAGACACCCGCTCTGGAAACACCATATATTTT. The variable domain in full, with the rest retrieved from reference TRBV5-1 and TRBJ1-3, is KAGVTQTPRYLIKTRGQQVTLSCSPISGHRSVSWYQQTPGQGLQFLFEYFSETQRNKGNFPGRFSGRQFSNSRSEMNVSTLELGDSALYLCASSTGDTRSGNTIYFGEGSWLTVV.

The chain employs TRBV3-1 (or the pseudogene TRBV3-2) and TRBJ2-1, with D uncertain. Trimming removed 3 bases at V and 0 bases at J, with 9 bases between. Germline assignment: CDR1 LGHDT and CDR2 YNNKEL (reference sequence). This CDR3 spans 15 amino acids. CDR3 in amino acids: CASSQGWSSYNEQFF. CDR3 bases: TGTGCCAGCAGCCAGGGTTGGAGCTCCTACAATGAGCAGTTCTTC.

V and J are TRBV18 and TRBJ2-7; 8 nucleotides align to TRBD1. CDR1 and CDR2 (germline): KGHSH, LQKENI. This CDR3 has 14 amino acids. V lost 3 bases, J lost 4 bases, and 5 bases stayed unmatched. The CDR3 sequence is CASSPRTGRYEQYF. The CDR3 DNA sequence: TGTGCCAGCTCACCTAGGACAGGGAGATACGAGCAGTACTTC.

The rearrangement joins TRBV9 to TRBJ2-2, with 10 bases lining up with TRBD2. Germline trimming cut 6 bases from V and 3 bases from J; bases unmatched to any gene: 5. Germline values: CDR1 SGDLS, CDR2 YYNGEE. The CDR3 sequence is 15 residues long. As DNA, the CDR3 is TGTGCCAGCATGTTCGGACTAGCGGACACCGGGGAGCTGTTTTTT. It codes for CASMFGLADTGELFF.

The CDR3 nucleotides are TGTGCCACCCAGTCGTATCTGGCGGGAGAGCAGTTCTTC. Translating gives CATQSYLAGEQFF. The V and J genes are TRBV19 and TRBJ2-1; possibly TRBD2 for D (6 bases). Germline V gene sequence: CDR1 LNHDA, CDR2 SQIVND (reference sequence). The V end lost 10 bases, the J end lost 10 bases, and 20 bases lay between the germline ends. This CDR3 has 13 residues. Together with reference TRBV19 and TRBJ2-1, the CDR3 gives the full variable domain: DGGITQSPKYLFRKEGQNVTLSCEQNLNHDAMYWYRQDPGQGLRLIYYSQIVNDFQKGDIAEGYSVSREKKESFPLTVTSAQKNPTAFYLCATQSYLAGEQFFGPGTRLTVL.

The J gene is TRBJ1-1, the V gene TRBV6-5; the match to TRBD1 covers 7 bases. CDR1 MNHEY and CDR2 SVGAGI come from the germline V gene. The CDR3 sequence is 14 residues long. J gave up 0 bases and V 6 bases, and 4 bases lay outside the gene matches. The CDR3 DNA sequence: TGTGCCAGCAGAACCGGGACAGTGAACACTGAAGCTTTCTTT. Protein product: CASRTGTVNTEAFF.

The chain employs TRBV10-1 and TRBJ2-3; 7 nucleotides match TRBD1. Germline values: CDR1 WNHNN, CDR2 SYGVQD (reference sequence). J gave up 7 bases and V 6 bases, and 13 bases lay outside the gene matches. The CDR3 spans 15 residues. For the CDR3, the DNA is TGCGCCAGCAGCCGGGACAGTTTCCCCCCCAATACGCAGTATTTT. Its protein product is CASSRDSFPPNTQYF.

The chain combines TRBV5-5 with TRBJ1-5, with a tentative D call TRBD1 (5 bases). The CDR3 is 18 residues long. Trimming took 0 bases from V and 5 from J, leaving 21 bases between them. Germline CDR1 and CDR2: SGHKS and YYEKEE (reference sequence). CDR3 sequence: CASSLGRGTSAPYQPQHF. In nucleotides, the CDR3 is TGTGCCAGCAGCTTGGGTCGCGGGACCTCGGCCCCTTATCAGCCCCAGCATTTT. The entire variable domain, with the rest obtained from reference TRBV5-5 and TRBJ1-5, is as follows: DAGVTQSPTHLIKTRGQQVTLRCSPISGHKSVSWYQQVLGQGPQFIFQYYEKEERGRGNFPDRFSARQFPNYSSELNVNALLLGDSALYLCASSLGRGTSAPYQPQHFGDGTRLSIL.